Each of the 8 T cell receptor beta chains below was sequenced from the same sample in a study of T-cell memory formation after mild COVID-19. TCRdb independently ran MiXCR on the 5' RACE reads; one entry per CDR3 protein. The data show roughly 380,000 distinct CDR3 sequences, with 25% to 30% seen just once and approximately 12% held by the top ten. Sequencing was performed on PBMCs or a T cell subset sorted from them (not recorded which). The origin of the receptors is an adult woman who had mild COVID-19 (a few samples of this study predate the infection). Cell type and time point are not known.

The chain has TRBV12-3 or TRBV12-4 and TRBJ2-7; TRBD1 agrees at 9 bases. Trimming at V came to 2 bases and at J to 2 bases, leaving 1 base not matched to a gene. This CDR3 is built from 14 residues. The CDR3 loop is CASSLTGGAYEQYF. The CDR3 DNA is TGTGCCAGCAGTTTAACAGGGGGCGCCTACGAGCAGTACTTC.

This clonotype was seen only a few times. V is TRBV11-2 and J is TRBJ2-2; weak D call: TRBD2 (6 bases). The germline V and J ends were trimmed by 2 bases and 5 bases, with 9 bases remaining between them. Looked up from germline, CDR1 is SGHAT and CDR2 is FQNNGV. The CDR3 sequence is 14 residues long. The DNA for the CDR3 is TGTGCCAGCAGCTTATTACGGGGGACCGGGGAGCTGTTTTTT. It specifies CASSLLRGTGELFF.

The chain is built from TRBV10-3 and TRBJ2-3, with 8 bases identical to TRBD2. Trimming took 2 bases from V and 2 from J; bases not matched to a gene: 6. Germline CDR1 and CDR2: ENHRY and SYGVKD. CDR3 length: 16 amino acids. The CDR3 reads CAISEAAGGPTDTQYF. CDR3 bases: TGTGCCATCAGTGAGGCGGCGGGGGGACCCACAGATACGCAGTATTTT.

The sample holds a few counts of this clonotype. The genes are TRBV7-9 and TRBJ2-5, with 9 bases matching TRBD1. Germline CDR1 reads SEHNR; CDR2 reads FQNEAQ (reference sequence). The CDR3 runs 16 residues. The trim removed 4 bases at V and 1 base at J, leaving 7 bases unmatched. The CDR3 reads CASSYVPGQGQETQYF. DNA of the CDR3: TGTGCCAGCAGCTACGTCCCGGGACAGGGCCAAGAGACCCAGTACTTC.

In this sample, this clonotype turned up a few times. The CDR3 protein is CASSLLGHGYTEAFF. The CDR3 DNA reads as TGTGCCAGCAGCTTATTGGGCCACGGGTACACTGAAGCTTTCTTT. The J gene is TRBJ1-1, the V gene TRBV7-6; no reliable D call. The V gene's germline CDR1 is SGHVS and CDR2 FNYEAQ. This CDR3 spans 15 amino acids. The ends were cut back, 2 bases at V and 3 bases at J, with 13 bases in the middle.

The J gene is TRBJ2-7, the V gene TRBV12-3 or TRBV12-4; 10 bases map to TRBD1. The ends lost 6 bases at V and 3 bases at J; junction bases unmatched: 8. The CDR3 has 15 amino acids. The CDR3 DNA sequence: TGTGCCAGCAGGCCGCCCGGGACAGGGGACTACGAGCAGTACTTC. Residues: CASRPPGTGDYEQYF.

The rearrangement uses TRBV7-9 and TRBJ2-1; TRBD2 matches at 9 bases. This CDR3 spans 16 amino acids. Germline V CDR1 and CDR2: SEHNR, FQNEAQ (reference sequence). Losses at the gene ends were 4 bases for V and 4 bases for J; bases not matched to a gene: 8. The CDR3 spells CASSSIATSGYNEQFF. For the CDR3, the DNA is TGTGCCAGCAGCTCCATCGCTACTAGCGGGTACAATGAGCAGTTCTTC.

This clonotype was counted a few times. The chain carries TRBV12-3 or TRBV12-4 and TRBJ2-1, with 11 bases that match TRBD2. J lost 5 bases, V lost 3 bases, and 0 bases had no gene match. The CDR3 is 14 amino acids. CDR3 amino acids: CASSFSGGDNEQFF. CDR3 DNA: TGTGCCAGCAGTTTTAGCGGGGGGGACAATGAGCAGTTCTTC.